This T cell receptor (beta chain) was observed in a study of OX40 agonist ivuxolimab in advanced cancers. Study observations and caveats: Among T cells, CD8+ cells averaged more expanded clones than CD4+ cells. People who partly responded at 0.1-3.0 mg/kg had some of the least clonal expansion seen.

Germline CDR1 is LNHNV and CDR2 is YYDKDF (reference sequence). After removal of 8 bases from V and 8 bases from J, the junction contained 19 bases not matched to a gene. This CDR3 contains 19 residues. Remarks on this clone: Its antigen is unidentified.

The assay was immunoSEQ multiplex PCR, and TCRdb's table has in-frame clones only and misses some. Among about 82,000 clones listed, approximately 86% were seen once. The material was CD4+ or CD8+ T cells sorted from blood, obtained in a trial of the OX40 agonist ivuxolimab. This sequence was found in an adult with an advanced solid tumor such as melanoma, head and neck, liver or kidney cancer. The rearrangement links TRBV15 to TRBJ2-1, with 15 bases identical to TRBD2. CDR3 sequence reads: CATLPGGLAGGSDRDEQFF. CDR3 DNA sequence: TGTGCCACCCTCCCGGGGGGACTAGCGGGAGGTTCGGATCGGGATGAGCAGTTCTTC.